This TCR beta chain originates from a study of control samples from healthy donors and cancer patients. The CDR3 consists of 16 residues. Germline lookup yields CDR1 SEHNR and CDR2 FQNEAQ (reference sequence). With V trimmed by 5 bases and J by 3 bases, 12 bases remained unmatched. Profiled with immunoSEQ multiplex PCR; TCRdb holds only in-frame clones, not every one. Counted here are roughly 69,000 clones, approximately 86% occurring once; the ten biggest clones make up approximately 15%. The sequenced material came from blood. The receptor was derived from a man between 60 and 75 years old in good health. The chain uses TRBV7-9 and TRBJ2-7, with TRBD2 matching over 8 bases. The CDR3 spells CASSRPEGSGNYEQYF. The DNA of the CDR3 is TGTGCCAGCAGCCGTCCGGAGGGTAGCGGGAACTACGAGCAGTACTTC.